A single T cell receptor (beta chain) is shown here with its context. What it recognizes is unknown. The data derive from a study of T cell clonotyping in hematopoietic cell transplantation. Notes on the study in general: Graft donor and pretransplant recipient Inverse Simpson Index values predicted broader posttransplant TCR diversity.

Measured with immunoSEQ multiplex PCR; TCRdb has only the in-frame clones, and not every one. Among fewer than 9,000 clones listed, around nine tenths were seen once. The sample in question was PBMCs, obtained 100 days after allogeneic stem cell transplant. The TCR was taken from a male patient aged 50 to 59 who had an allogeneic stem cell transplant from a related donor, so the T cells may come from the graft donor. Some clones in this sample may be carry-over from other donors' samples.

CDR3 bases: TGCAGCGTGGCAATCAACTATGGCTACACCTTC. Translation: CSVAINYGYTF. The chain has TRBV29-1 and TRBJ1-2; D gene uncertain. V was pared by 6 bases and J by 2 bases, with 7 bases between. This CDR3 contains 11 residues. Per germline, CDR1 SQVTM and CDR2 ANQGSEA. The complete variable domain, with remaining parts taken from reference TRBV29-1 and TRBJ1-2, reads SAVISQKPSRDICQRGTSLTIQCQVDSQVTMMFWYRQQPGQSLTLIATANQGSEATYESGFVIDKFPISRPNLTFSTLTVSNMSPEDSSIYLCSVAINYGYTFGSGTRLTVV.